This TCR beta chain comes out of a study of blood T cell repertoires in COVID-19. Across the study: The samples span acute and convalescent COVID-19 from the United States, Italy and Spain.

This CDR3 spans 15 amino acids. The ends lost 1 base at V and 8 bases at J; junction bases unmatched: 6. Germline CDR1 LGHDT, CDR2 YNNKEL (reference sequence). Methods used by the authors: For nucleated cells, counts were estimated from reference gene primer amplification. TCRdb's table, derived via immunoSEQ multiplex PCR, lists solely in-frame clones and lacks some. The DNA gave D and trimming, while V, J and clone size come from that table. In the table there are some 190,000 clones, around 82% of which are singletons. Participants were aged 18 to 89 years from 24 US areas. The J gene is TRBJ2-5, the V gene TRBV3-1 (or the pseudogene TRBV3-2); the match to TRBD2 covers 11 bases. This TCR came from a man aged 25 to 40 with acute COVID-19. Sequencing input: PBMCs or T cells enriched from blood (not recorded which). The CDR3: CASSQGVAGGPTQYF. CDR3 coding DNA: TGTGCCAGCAGCCAAGGGGTAGCGGGGGGGCCTACCCAGTACTTC.